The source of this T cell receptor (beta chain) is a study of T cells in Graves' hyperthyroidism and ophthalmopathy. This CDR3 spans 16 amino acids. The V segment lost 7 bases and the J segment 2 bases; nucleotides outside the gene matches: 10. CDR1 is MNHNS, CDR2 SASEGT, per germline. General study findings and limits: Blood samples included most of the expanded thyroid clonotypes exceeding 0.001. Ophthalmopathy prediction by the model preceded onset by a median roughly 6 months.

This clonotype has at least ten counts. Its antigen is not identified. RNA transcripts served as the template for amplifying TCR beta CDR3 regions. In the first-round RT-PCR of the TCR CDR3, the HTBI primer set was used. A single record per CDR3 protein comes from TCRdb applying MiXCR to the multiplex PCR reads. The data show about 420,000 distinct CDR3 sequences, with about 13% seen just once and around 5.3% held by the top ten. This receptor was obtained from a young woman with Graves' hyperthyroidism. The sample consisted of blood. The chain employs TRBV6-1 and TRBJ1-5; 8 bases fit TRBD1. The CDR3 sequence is CASTNAGGGGNQPQHF. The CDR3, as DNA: TGTGCCAGCACTAACGCAGGGGGCGGTGGCAATCAGCCCCAGCATTTT.